The 27 T cell receptor beta chains below come from one sample, sequenced in a study of T cells in localized non-small cell lung cancer. Clones were read by immunoSEQ multiplex PCR, and TCRdb kept only the in-frame ones, dropping some. The repertoire consists of more than 5,000 clones, with about 91% occurring once and the leading ten covering 15% to 20%. The sequencing used peripheral blood, collected before any cancer treatment. These receptors were taken from a male donor aged 60 or over with stage I lung adenocarcinoma.

This chain uses TRBV5-4 with TRBJ2-2, with D maybe TRBD1 (6 bases). Germline V CDR1 and CDR2: SGHNT, YYREEE (reference sequence). V lost 4 bases, J lost 1 base, and 11 bases lay in between. CDR3 length: 15 residues. CDR3 in amino acids: CASSGTGMNTGELFF. The CDR3 DNA sequence: TGTGCCAGCAGCGGTACAGGGATGAACACCGGGGAGCTGTTTTTT. Filled out from reference TRBV5-4 and TRBJ2-2, the complete variable domain reads ETGVTQSPTHLIKTRGQQVTLRCSSQSGHNTVSWYQQALGQGPQFIFQYYREEENGRGNFPPRFSGLQFPNYSSELNVNALELDDSALYLCASSGTGMNTGELFFGEGSRLTVL.

This clone appeared a single time. This chain connects TRBV25-1 to TRBJ2-1; 8 bases map to TRBD1. Germline values: CDR1 MGHDK, CDR2 SYGVNS. The CDR3 loop spans 17 amino acids. The trim removed 7 bases at V and 6 bases at J, leaving 17 bases unmatched. The CDR3 coding sequence is TGTGCCAGCATTACAGGACAGGGCTATTTGGGTTTCAATGAGCAGTTCTTC. Its protein product is CASITGQGYLGFNEQFF.

CDR3 protein: CASSEGRWEGGYTF. DNA for the CDR3: TGTGCCAGCAGTGAAGGCCGATGGGAGGGTGGCTACACCTTC. The V call is TRBV6-1, the J call TRBJ1-2; D is ambiguous. From germline, CDR1 is MNHNS and CDR2 SASEGT. The CDR3 extends over 14 amino acids. The V end lost 1 base, the J end lost 7 bases, and 13 bases lay between the germline ends.

The CDR3 loop reads CASSLNTRNIQYF. Written as DNA, the CDR3 is TGTGCCAGCAGCTTAAACACCCGGAACATTCAGTACTTC. The V gene is TRBV7-8, the J gene TRBJ2-4; D ambiguous. The CDR3 has 13 residues. V lost 2 bases, J lost 7 bases, and 9 bases lay in between. Germline lookup yields CDR1 SGHVS and CDR2 FQNEAQ.

CDR3 in DNA: TGCGCCAGCAGCTTGGCAGTGGAAGCTTTCTTT. Protein: CASSLAVEAFF. This sequence joins TRBV5-1 and TRBJ1-1; unclear D gene. V was cut by 0 bases and J by 8 bases, with 5 bases left in between. Germline CDR1 reads SGHRS; CDR2 reads YFSETQ. The CDR3 consists of 11 residues.

The chain carries TRBV5-1 and TRBJ2-3; TRBD2 agrees at 7 bases. Per the germline V gene, CDR1 is SGHRS and CDR2 is YFSETQ. The CDR3 runs 16 residues. With 0 bases clipped from V and 2 bases from J, the junction kept 6 bases outside the gene matches. The DNA for the CDR3 is TGCGCCAGCAGCTTGGCCCAGCGGGGAGACACAGATACGCAGTATTTT. Amino acid sequence: CASSLAQRGDTDTQYF.

The rearrangement uses TRBV6-1 and TRBJ1-5; 9 bases agree with TRBD1. Germline trimming cut 6 bases from V and 7 bases from J; bases unmatched to any gene: 10. CDR1 and CDR2 from the germline V gene are MNHNS and SASEGT. The CDR3 totals 15 residues. The CDR3 nucleotides are TGTGCCAGCAGCCCGGGACAGGGAGAGGGACAGCCCCAGCATTTT. Translating it yields CASSPGQGEGQPQHF.

The chain combines TRBV6-5 with TRBJ1-2; D remains unclear. V shed 0 bases and J shed 8 bases, with 13 bases lying between them. The CDR3 has 14 residues. CDR1 MNHEY and CDR2 SVGAGI come from the germline V gene. DNA of the CDR3: TGTGCCAGCAGTTACTCGGAAGCCCTATGGGGCTACACCTTC. Amino acids: CASSYSEALWGYTF.

The genes are TRBV7-9 and TRBJ2-2; TRBD2 agrees at 8 bases. V shed 5 bases, J shed 4 bases, and the junction held 6 bases outside the gene matches. Germline V CDR1 and CDR2: SEHNR, FQNEAQ (reference sequence). The CDR3 consists of 15 residues. CDR3 region: CASSVGGATTGELFF. The CDR3 bases are TGTGCCAGCAGCGTCGGGGGGGCCACCACCGGGGAGCTGTTTTTT.

The chain is built from TRBV30 and TRBJ1-1; D is possibly TRBD1 (5 bases). From germline, CDR1 is GTSNPN and CDR2 SVGIG (reference sequence). The CDR3 covers 13 residues. V lost 2 bases and J lost 0, with 7 bases in between. The DNA of the CDR3 is TGTGCCTGGAGTAGAGGGGTGAACACTGAAGCTTTCTTT. Protein sequence: CAWSRGVNTEAFF.

This clone has just one count. The chain carries TRBV2 and TRBJ2-7; TRBD2 aligns across 13 bases. The germline gives CDR1 SNHLY, CDR2 FYNNEI. The CDR3 is made up of 18 amino acids. The ends lost 7 bases at V and 0 bases at J; junction bases unmatched: 12. This CDR3 is CASILQGLAGVSSYEQYF. In DNA form, the CDR3 reads TGTGCCAGCATCCTTCAAGGACTAGCGGGAGTTTCCTCCTACGAGCAGTACTTC.

The genes are TRBV6-5 and TRBJ1-2, with TRBD1 identical over 8 bases. The junction had 7 bases not matched to a gene; V was cut back by 8 bases and J by 5 bases. The CDR3 runs to 13 residues. The germline gives CDR1 MNHEY, CDR2 SVGAGI. The CDR3 nucleotides are TGTGCCAGCCGGGGCAGGGGGCTTTATGGCTACACCTTC. Residues: CASRGRGLYGYTF.

The J gene is TRBJ2-1, the V gene TRBV7-3; 7 bases map to TRBD2. The CDR3 is 15 residues long. The germline V gene encodes CDR1 SGHTA and CDR2 FQGTGA. The J segment lost 8 bases and the V segment lost 0 bases, leaving 7 bases of the junction unmatched. The CDR3 nucleotides read TGTGCCAGCAGCTTAACTCCGACTAGCACTCATGAGCAGTTCTTC. This translates into CASSLTPTSTHEQFF.

The gene calls are TRBV9 and TRBJ2-2; 14 nucleotides agree with TRBD2. This CDR3 spans 22 amino acids. Germline loops: CDR1 SGDLS, CDR2 YYNGEE. V shed 3 bases and J 3 bases; nucleotides not matched to a gene: 19. CDR3 sequence: CASSDRRDPGLAGDLHTGELFF. The CDR3 DNA reads TGTGCCAGCAGCGATCGTCGGGATCCGGGACTAGCGGGAGACTTACACACCGGGGAGCTGTTTTTT.

CDR3 sequence reads: CAWSVLLRTAGNTIYF. DNA for the CDR3: TGTGCCTGGAGTGTACTTCTTCGGACTGCTGGAAACACCATATATTTT. The chain recombines TRBV30 with TRBJ1-3; D gene uncertain. The V gene lost 0 bases and the J gene lost 2 bases, with 14 bases spanning the gap. This CDR3 spans 16 amino acids. The germline V gene encodes CDR1 GTSNPN and CDR2 SVGIG (reference sequence).

This sequence joins TRBV5-5 and TRBJ2-7; 11 positions agree with TRBD2. V lost 5 bases to trimming and J lost 0 bases; unmatched junction nucleotides: 4. From germline, CDR1 is SGHKS and CDR2 YYEKEE (reference sequence). The CDR3 contains 15 residues. CDR3 protein: CASSFTSGGSYEQYV. CDR3 nucleotides: TGTGCCAGCAGTTTTACTAGCGGGGGCTCCTACGAGCAGTACGTC.

The rearrangement links TRBV11-1 to TRBJ1-1; unclear D gene. Germline lookup yields CDR1 SGHAT and CDR2 FQDESV (reference sequence). The ends were cut back, 2 bases at V and 8 bases at J, with 6 bases in the middle. The CDR3 sequence is 11 residues long. CDR3 DNA sequence: TGTGCCAGCAGCTTACCGTCAGAAGCTTTCTTT. Translation: CASSLPSEAFF. The whole variable domain, filled in from reference TRBV11-1 and TRBJ1-1, reads EAEVAQSPRYKITEKSQAVAFWCDPISGHATLYWYRQILGQGPELLVQFQDESVVDDSQLPKDRFSAERLKGVDSTLKIQPAELGDSAMYLCASSLPSEAFFGQGTRLTVV.

The CDR3 bases are TGTGCCAGCAGCGCCCCGAGTCAGCCCCAGCATTTT. This gives the protein CASSAPSQPQHF. V gene TRBV9 combines with J gene TRBJ1-5; D is unresolved. Germline V lookup: CDR1 SGDLS, CDR2 YYNGEE. This CDR3 has 12 amino acids. With 3 bases removed from V and 6 bases from J, the gap between germline ends came to 7 bases.

The rearrangement links TRBV7-2 to TRBJ2-3; 14 bases line up with TRBD2. V was clipped by 6 bases and J by 2 bases; unmatched bases: 10. CDR3 length: 18 residues. Looked up from germline, CDR1 is SGHTA and CDR2 is FQGNSA. CDR3 DNA: TGTGCCAGCAGATCCCCGGGACTAGCGGGGGACCACACAGATACGCAGTATTTT. As protein: CASRSPGLAGDHTDTQYF.

This chain uses TRBV2 with TRBJ1-5, with a possible D match to TRBD1 (6 bases). V was shortened by 4 bases and J by 6 bases, with 16 bases between the two germline ends. Germline V CDR1 and CDR2: SNHLY, FYNNEI. The CDR3 loop spans 15 amino acids. In nucleotides, the CDR3 is TGTGCCAGCAGTGCAACCTCAGGGGAGGGTCAGCCCCAGCATTTT. Encoded protein: CASSATSGEGQPQHF.

This chain joins TRBV19 and TRBJ2-1; tentatively, D is TRBD1 (6 bases). Trimming cost V 3 bases and J 4 bases, with 13 bases left between them. The CDR3 consists of 15 residues. Germline V gene lookup returns CDR1 LNHDA and CDR2 SQIVND (reference sequence). DNA of the CDR3: TGTGCCAGTAGTATTGTTAGGGGGTATTACAATGAGCAGTTCTTC. Translation: CASSIVRGYYNEQFF.

Concerning this clone: One end of the junction varies from germline; a read error may be responsible. The J gene is TRBJ2-6, the V gene TRBV6-4; D is unresolved. This CDR3 spans 18 amino acids. Germline assignment: CDR1 MRHNA and CDR2 SNTAGT. Here the CDR3 reads CASSMRYSTTKSGQRPDF. In DNA form, the CDR3 reads TGTGCCAGCAGTATGCGTTACTCCACGACAAAGTCGGGCCAACGTCCTGACTTC.

This clone is a singleton in its sample. J is TRBJ1-5 and V is TRBV7-2; D is unresolved. Germline V gives CDR1 SGHTA, CDR2 FQGNSA. V shed 1 base and J shed 0 bases, with 10 bases lying between them. The CDR3 contains 16 residues. CDR3 nucleotides: TGTGCCAGCAGCTTAGAGGGAACTTATAGCAATCAGCCCCAGCATTTT. Its translation: CASSLEGTYSNQPQHF.

This chain connects TRBV2 to TRBJ1-2; TRBD1 matches at 8 bases. CDR1 and CDR2 (germline): SNHLY, FYNNEI. Germline trimming cut 8 bases from V and 13 bases from J; bases unmatched to any gene: 9. This CDR3 has 11 residues. The CDR3 is CASGGGQGGTF. The CDR3 region has the DNA TGTGCCAGCGGGGGCGGACAGGGAGGCACCTTC.

This sequence joins TRBV11-2 and TRBJ1-4, with D uncertain. The CDR3 has 17 residues. V shed 5 bases and J shed 6 bases, with 22 bases lying between them. The germline V gene has CDR1 SGHAT and CDR2 FQNNGV. The CDR3 loop is CASSPEPRANGDEKLFF. The CDR3 DNA reads TGTGCCAGCAGCCCAGAGCCCAGAGCAAATGGGGATGAAAAACTGTTTTTT.

This chain joins TRBV5-4 and TRBJ2-5; 11 bases match TRBD2. The CDR3 is made up of 14 amino acids. Germline V gives CDR1 SGHNT, CDR2 YYREEE (reference sequence). V shed 5 bases and J 3 bases; nucleotides not matched to a gene: 3. CDR3 loop: CASSSGLAEETQYF. The CDR3 bases are TGTGCCAGCAGTTCGGGACTAGCGGAAGAGACCCAGTACTTC. The full variable domain, rest sourced from reference TRBV5-4 and TRBJ2-5, is ETGVTQSPTHLIKTRGQQVTLRCSSQSGHNTVSWYQQALGQGPQFIFQYYREEENGRGNFPPRFSGLQFPNYSSELNVNALELDDSALYLCASSSGLAEETQYFGPGTRLLVL.

V usage is TRBV19 and J usage is TRBJ2-7, with 8 bases lining up with TRBD2. The V and J ends lost 3 bases and 2 bases, in that order; junction bases with no gene match: 3. Germline assignment: CDR1 LNHDA and CDR2 SQIVND (reference sequence). This CDR3 contains 14 residues. DNA of the CDR3: TGTGCCAGTAGTATCGGGGGGGGCCCCTACGAGCAGTACTTC. Translating it yields CASSIGGGPYEQYF.